These T cell receptor beta chains were read from a single sample in a study of blood T cells in healthy people across ages. TCRdb re-called the 5' RACE reads with MiXCR, one entry per CDR3 protein. The sample lists around 1,900,000 distinct CDR3 sequences, about 39% occurring once. Sequencing was performed on blood. These receptors were taken from a human donor in good health. The CDR3 runs from the conserved cysteine through the conserved F or W. D genes are given only for firm matches. Where a row states a size, it is once, few, many or the class of an expanded clone; other rows omit it.

NA	TRBV7-2	TRBJ2-7	NA	CASSLQGGGASYEQYF	TGTGCCAGCAGCCTCCAAGGTGGCGGGGCTTCCTACGAGCAGTACTTC
NA	TRBV4-1	TRBJ1-2	NA	CASSQEGPGMNYGYTF	TGCGCCAGCAGCCAAGAGGGTCCAGGTATGAACTATGGCTACACCTTC
NA	TRBV6-2/TRBV6-3	TRBJ2-1	NA	CASSSSFGPSSLLYNEQFF	TGTGCCAGCAGTTCCTCGTTCGGACCATCCTCCCTCCTCTACAATGAGCAGTTCTTC
NA	TRBV12-3/TRBV12-4	TRBJ2-7	NA	CARRELETPYYERYF	TGTGCCAGGAGGGAGCTTGAGACCCCGTACTACGAGCGGTACTTC
NA	TRBV7-9	TRBJ2-7	NA	CASSPRARGEAYEQYF	TGTGCCAGCAGCCCCAGGGCGAGGGGTGAGGCCTACGAGCAGTACTTC
few	TRBV5-1	TRBJ1-2	TRBD1	CASSLSGQDGFYGYTF	TGCGCCAGCAGCTTGTCCGGACAGGACGGCTTCTATGGCTACACCTTC
NA	TRBV5-1	TRBJ2-1	TRBD2	CASSPAGGPQNEQFF	TGCGCCAGCAGCCCAGCGGGGGGGCCACAGAATGAGCAGTTCTTC
NA	TRBV7-3	TRBJ1-2	NA	CASRWSGADYGYTF	TGTGCCAGCAGATGGAGTGGGGCAGACTATGGCTACACCTTC
NA	TRBV20-1	TRBJ2-1	NA	CSAWYNEQFF	TGCAGTGCTTGGTACAATGAGCAGTTCTTC
NA	TRBV7-2	TRBJ1-5	NA	CASRATGQNQPQHF	TGTGCCAGCAGAGCTACAGGACAGAATCAGCCCCAGCATTTT
NA	TRBV20-1	TRBJ2-3	TRBD2	CSAPTPGLNTDTQYF	TGCAGTGCCCCAACGCCGGGACTAAACACAGATACGCAGTATTTT
NA	TRBV11-2	TRBJ2-1	TRBD2	CASSSSGESYNEQVF	TGTGCCAGCAGCTCCAGCGGGGAGTCCTACAATGAGCAGGTCTTC
few	TRBV4-2	TRBJ2-1	TRBD2	CASSPASGTWGEQFF	TGTGCCAGCAGCCCCGCTAGCGGGACATGGGGTGAGCAGTTCTTC
NA	TRBV20-1	TRBJ2-4	TRBD1	CSAAPILGTGGVIAKNIQYF	TGCAGTGCTGCTCCCATCTTAGGGACAGGGGGGGTTATAGCCAAAAACATTCAGTACTTC